Described below is a single T cell receptor beta chain sequence and its context. PCR primers comprised 60 Vbeta and 13 Jbeta primers. The method was immunoSEQ multiplex PCR; TCRdb's version includes in-frame clones alone and lacks a portion of them. The table has about 130,000 clones, roughly 80% seen once. This sample was taken from a study of cytomegalovirus exposure and HLA in healthy donors. Sequenced sample: PBMCs. The sequence was obtained from a woman in her fifties or sixties in good health and CMV-seronegative.

This CDR3 is CASSAGRTSGNNEQFF. CDR3 sequence (DNA): TGTGCCAGCAGCGCTGGGCGGACTAGCGGAAACAATGAGCAGTTCTTC. The chain employs TRBV9 and TRBJ2-1; 10 nucleotides match TRBD2. V lost 3 bases and J lost 5; bases outside the gene matches: 8. Germline V gene data show CDR1 as SGDLS and CDR2 as YYNGEE. The CDR3 covers 16 residues.